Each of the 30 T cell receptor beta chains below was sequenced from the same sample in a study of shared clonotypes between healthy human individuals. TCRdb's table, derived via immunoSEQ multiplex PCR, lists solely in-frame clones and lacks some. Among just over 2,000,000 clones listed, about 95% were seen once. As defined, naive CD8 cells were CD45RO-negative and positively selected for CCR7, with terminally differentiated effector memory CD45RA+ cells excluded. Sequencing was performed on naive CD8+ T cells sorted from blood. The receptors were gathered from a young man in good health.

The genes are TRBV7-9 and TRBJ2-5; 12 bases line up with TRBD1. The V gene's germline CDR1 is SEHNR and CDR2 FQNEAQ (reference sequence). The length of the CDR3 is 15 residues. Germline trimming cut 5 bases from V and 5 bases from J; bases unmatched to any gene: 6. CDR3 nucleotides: TGTGCCAGCAGCCCATGGGACAGGGGGCATGAGACCCAGTACTTC. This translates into CASSPWDRGHETQYF.

This CDR3 is CSVALGRGWTEAFF. The CDR3 coding sequence is TGCAGCGTTGCCCTGGGCAGGGGATGGACTGAAGCTTTCTTT. The gene calls are TRBV29-1 and TRBJ1-1; D perhaps matches TRBD1 (6 bases). The germline CDR1 and CDR2 sequences are SQVTM and ANQGSEA. V lost 4 bases to trimming and J lost 5 bases, with 17 bases between them. The CDR3 sequence is 14 residues long. Based on the CDR3 plus reference TRBV29-1 and TRBJ1-1, the full variable domain is SAVISQKPSRDICQRGTSLTIQCQVDSQVTMMFWYRQQPGQSLTLIATANQGSEATYESGFVIDKFPISRPNLTFSTLTVSNMSPEDSSIYLCSVALGRGWTEAFFGQGTRLTVV.

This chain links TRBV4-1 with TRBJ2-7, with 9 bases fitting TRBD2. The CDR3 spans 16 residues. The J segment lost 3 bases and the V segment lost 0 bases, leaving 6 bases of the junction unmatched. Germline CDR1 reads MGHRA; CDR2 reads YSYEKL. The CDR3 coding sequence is TGCGCCAGCAGCCAAGAGGGACTAGCTCCTTACTACGAGCAGTACTTC. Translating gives CASSQEGLAPYYEQYF.

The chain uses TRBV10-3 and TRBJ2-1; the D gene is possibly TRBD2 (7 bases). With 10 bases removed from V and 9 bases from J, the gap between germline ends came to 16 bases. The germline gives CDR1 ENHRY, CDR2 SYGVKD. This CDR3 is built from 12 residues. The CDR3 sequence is CATGGPNPEQFF. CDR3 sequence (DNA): TGTGCCACCGGGGGGCCGAACCCTGAGCAGTTCTTC.

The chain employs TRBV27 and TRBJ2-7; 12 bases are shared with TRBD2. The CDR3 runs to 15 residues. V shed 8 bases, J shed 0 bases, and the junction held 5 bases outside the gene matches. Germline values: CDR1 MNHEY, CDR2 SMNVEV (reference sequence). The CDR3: CASGVTSGGSYEQYF. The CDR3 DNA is TGTGCCAGCGGGGTGACTAGCGGGGGCTCCTACGAGCAGTACTTC.

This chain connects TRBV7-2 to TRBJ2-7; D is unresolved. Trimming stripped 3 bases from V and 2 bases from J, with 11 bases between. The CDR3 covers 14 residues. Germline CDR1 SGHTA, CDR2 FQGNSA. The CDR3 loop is CASSLAEYTYEQYF. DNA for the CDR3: TGTGCCAGCAGCTTGGCAGAGTATACCTACGAGCAGTACTTC.

The CDR3, as DNA: TGTGCCAGCAGCTTAGCCCTGAGTGAGACCCAGTACTTC. It yields the protein CASSLALSETQYF. The chain links TRBV11-1 to TRBJ2-5; D gene ambiguous. CDR3 length: 13 residues. V gave up 0 bases and J gave up 5 bases, with 7 bases separating them. Germline V gene lookup returns CDR1 SGHAT and CDR2 FQDESV (reference sequence).

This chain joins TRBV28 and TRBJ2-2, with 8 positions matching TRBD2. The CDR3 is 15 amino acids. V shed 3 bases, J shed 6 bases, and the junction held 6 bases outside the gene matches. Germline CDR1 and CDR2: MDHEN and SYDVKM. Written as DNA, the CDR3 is TGTGCCAGCAGTTTTATGGCGGGGGGCCCCGGGGAGCTGTTTTTT. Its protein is CASSFMAGGPGELFF.

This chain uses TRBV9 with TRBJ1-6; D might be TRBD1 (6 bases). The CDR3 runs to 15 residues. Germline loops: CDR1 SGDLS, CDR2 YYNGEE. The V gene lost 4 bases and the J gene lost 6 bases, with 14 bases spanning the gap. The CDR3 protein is CASSPLTGSNSPLHF. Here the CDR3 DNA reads TGTGCCAGCAGCCCCCTTACAGGGAGTAATTCACCCCTCCACTTT.

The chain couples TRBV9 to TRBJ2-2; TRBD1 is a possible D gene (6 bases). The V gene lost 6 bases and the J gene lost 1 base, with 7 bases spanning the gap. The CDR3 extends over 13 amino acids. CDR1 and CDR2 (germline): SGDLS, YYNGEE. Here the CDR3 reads CASKGENTGELFF. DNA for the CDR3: TGTGCCAGCAAGGGGGAGAACACCGGGGAGCTGTTTTTT.

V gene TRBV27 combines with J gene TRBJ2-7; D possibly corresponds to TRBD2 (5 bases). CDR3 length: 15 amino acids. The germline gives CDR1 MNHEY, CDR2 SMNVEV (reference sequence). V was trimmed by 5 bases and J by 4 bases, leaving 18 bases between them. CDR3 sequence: CASSALPGGPYEQYF. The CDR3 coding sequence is TGTGCCAGCAGTGCCCTCCCGGGCGGGCCTTACGAGCAGTACTTC.

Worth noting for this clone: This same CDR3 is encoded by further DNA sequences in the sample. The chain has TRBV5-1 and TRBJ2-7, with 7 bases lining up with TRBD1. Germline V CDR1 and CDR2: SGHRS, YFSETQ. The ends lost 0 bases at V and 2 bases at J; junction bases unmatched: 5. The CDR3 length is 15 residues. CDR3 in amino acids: CASSLGQGMTYEQYF. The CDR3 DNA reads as TGCGCCAGCAGCTTGGGACAGGGAATGACCTACGAGCAGTACTTC.

The CDR3 bases are TGTGCCAGCGGTACGGGAGGGCCTGGAGAGCAGTACTTC. Its protein product is CASGTGGPGEQYF. The V call is TRBV7-9, the J call TRBJ2-7; 8 bases match TRBD2. The CDR3 is 13 amino acids. Germline V gene sequence: CDR1 SEHNR, CDR2 FQNEAQ (reference sequence). With V trimmed by 8 bases and J by 7 bases, 10 bases remained unmatched.

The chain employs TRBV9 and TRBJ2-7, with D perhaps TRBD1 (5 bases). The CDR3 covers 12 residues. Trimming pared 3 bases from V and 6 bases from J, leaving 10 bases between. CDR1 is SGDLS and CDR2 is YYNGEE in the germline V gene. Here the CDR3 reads CASSASGSEQYF. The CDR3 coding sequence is TGTGCCAGCAGCGCTTCAGGGTCCGAGCAGTACTTC.

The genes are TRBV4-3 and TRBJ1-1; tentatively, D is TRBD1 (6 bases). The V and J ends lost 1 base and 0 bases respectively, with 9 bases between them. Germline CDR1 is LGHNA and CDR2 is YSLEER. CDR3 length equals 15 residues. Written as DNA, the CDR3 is TGCGCCAGCAGCCAAGCACAGGGAGTGAACACTGAAGCTTTCTTT. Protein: CASSQAQGVNTEAFF.

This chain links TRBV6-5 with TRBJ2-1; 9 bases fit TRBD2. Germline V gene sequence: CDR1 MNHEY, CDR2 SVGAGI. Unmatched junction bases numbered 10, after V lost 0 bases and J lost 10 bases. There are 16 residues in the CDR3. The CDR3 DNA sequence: TGTGCCAGCAGTTACTCCTCTAGCGGGGCTTTACAGGAGCAGTTCTTC. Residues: CASSYSSSGALQEQFF.

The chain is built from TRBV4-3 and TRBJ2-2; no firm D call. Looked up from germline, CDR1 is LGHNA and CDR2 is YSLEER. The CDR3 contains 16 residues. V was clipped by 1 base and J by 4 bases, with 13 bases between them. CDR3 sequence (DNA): TGCGCCAGCAGCCAAGCTCTGAGTTCCCCCACCGGGGAGCTGTTTTTT. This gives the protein CASSQALSSPTGELFF.

CDR3 DNA: TGTGCCAGCAGCTTGCACTCCGGGACTAGCGTTGATGAGCAGTTCTTC. It encodes CASSLHSGTSVDEQFF. The rearrangement links TRBV11-2 to TRBJ2-1, with 10 positions matching TRBD2. With 3 bases clipped from V and 8 bases from J, the junction kept 10 bases outside the gene matches. The CDR3 contains 16 residues. Germline assignment: CDR1 SGHAT and CDR2 FQNNGV.

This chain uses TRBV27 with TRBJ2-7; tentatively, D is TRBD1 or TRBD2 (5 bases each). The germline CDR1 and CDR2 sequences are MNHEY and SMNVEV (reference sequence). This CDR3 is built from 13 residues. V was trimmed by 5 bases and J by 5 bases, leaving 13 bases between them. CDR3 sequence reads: CASSLTRGHEQYF. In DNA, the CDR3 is TGTGCCAGCAGTCTCACACGGGGCCACGAGCAGTACTTC.

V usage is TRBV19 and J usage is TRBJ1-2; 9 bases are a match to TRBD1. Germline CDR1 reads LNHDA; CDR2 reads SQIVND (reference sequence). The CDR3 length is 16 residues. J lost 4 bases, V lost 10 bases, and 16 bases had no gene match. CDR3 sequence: CATDPDTGGPIYGYTF. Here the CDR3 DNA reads TGTGCCACCGACCCTGACACAGGGGGCCCCATCTATGGCTACACCTTC.

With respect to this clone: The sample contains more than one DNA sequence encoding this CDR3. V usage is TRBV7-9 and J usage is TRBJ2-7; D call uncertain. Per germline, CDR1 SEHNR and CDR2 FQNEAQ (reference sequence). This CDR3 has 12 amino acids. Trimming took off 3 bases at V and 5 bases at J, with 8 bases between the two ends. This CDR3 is CASSFGVNEQYF. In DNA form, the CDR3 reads TGTGCCAGCAGCTTCGGCGTGAACGAGCAGTACTTC.

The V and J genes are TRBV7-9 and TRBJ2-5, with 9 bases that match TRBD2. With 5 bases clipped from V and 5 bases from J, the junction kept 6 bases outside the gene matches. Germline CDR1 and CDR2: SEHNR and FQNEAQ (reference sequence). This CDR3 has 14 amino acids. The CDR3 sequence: CASSISGGLETQYF. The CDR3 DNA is TGTGCCAGCAGCATTAGCGGGGGTTTGGAGACCCAGTACTTC. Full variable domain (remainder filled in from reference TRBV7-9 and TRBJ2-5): DTGVSQNPRHKITKRGQNVTFRCDPISEHNRLYWYRQTLGQGPEFLTYFQNEAQLEKSRLLSDRFSAERPKGSFSTLEIQRTEQGDSAMYLCASSISGGLETQYFGPGTRLLVL.

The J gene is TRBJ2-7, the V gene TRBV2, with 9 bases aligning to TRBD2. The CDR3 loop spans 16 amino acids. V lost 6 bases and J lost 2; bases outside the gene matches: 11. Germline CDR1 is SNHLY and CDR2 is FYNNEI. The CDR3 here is CASSRGRGRAAYEQYF. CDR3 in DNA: TGTGCCAGCAGCCGTGGACGCGGGAGGGCCGCCTACGAGCAGTACTTC.

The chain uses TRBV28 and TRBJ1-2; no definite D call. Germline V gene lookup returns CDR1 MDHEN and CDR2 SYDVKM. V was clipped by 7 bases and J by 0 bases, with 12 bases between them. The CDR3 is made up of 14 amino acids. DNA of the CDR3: TGTGCCAGCACCGGAGGGTCAGCTAACTATGGCTACACCTTC. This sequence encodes CASTGGSANYGYTF.

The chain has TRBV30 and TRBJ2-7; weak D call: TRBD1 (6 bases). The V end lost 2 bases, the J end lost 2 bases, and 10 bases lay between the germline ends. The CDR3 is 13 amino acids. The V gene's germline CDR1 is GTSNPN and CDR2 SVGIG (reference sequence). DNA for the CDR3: TGTGCCTGGAGTCATGGACAGCCCTACGAGCAGTACTTC. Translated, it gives CAWSHGQPYEQYF.

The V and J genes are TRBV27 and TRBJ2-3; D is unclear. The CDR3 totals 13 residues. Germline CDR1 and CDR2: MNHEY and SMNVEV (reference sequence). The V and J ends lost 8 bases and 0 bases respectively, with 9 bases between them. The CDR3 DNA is TGTGCCAGCCGATCCCTTAGCACAGATACGCAGTATTTT. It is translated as CASRSLSTDTQYF.

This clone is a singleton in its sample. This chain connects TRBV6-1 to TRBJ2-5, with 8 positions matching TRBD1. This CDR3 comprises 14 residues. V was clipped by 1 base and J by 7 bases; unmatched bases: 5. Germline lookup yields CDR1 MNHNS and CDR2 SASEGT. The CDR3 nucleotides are TGTGCCAGCAGTGAAGAGACAGGGGTAGTGACCCAGTACTTC. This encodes CASSEETGVVTQYF.

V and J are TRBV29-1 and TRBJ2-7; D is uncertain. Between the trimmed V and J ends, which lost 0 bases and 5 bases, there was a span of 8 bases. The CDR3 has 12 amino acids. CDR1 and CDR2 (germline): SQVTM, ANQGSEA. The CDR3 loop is CSVEENRNEQYF. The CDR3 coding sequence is TGCAGCGTTGAAGAAAACAGAAACGAGCAGTACTTC.

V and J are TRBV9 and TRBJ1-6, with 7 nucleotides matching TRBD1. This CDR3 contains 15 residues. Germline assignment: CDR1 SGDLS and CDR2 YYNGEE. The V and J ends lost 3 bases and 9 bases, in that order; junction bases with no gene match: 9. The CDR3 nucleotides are TGTGCCAGCAGCGGTGAGACAGGGTTTGGTTCACCCCTCCACTTT. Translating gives CASSGETGFGSPLHF.

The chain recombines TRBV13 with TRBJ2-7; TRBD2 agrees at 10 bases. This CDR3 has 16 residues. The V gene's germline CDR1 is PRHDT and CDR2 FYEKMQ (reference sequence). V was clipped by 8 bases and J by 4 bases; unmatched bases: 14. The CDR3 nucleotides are TGTGCCAGCGGCTACGGGGCTAGCGGGAGTTTATACGAGCAGTACTTC. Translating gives CASGYGASGSLYEQYF.